This TCR beta chain was retrieved from a study of CD8 T cells in Susac syndrome. Germline V CDR1 and CDR2: GTSNPN, SVGIG (reference sequence). V was cut by 4 bases and J by 0 bases, with 12 bases left in between. This CDR3 comprises 14 residues. RNA, at roughly 0.45 to 1 ug, was reverse transcribed with random hexamers. Amplification of TCR beta CDR3 by immunoSEQ multiplex PCR spanned 54 Vbeta and 13 Jbeta. In TCRdb, the immunoSEQ multiplex PCR reads were re-called with MiXCR into one record per CDR3 protein. Of about 250,000 distinct CDR3 sequences listed, just under 95% are singletons. The multiple sclerosis controls were treatment-naive patients, and their relapsing-remitting disease was stable or active.

The sequencing input was CD4+ T cells from PBMCs. The V call is TRBV30, the J call TRBJ1-2, with D possibly TRBD1 on 6 matching bases. The TCR was taken from a human donor with multiple sclerosis. The CDR3: CAWIYRASNYGYTF. CDR3 DNA sequence: TGTGCCTGGATTTACAGGGCCTCTAACTATGGCTACACCTTC.